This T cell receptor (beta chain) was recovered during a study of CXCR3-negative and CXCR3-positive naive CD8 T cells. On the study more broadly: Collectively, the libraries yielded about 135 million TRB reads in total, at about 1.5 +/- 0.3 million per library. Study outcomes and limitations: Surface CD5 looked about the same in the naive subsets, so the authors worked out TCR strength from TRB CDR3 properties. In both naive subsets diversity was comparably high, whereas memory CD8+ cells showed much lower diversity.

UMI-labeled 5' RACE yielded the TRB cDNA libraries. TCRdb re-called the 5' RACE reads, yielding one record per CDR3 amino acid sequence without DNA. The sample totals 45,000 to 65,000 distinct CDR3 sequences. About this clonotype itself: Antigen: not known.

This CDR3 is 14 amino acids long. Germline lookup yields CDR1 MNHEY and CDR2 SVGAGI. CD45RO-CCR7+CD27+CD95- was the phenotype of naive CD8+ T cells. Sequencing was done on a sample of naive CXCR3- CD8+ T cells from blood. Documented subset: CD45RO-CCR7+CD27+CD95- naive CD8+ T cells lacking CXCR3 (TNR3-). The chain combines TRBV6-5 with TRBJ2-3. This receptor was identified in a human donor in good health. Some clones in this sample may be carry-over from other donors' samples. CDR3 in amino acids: CASGEVYPVDTQYF.